The present T cell receptor beta chain was sequenced within a study of low-dose radiotherapy and immunotherapy resistance in tumors. Study details: The treatment that patients received was intravenous nivolumab 240 mg every two weeks plus ipilimumab 1 mg/kg every six weeks. Daily intake of oral aspirin 300 mg by patients lasted four cycles and began on cycle 1 day 1.

Primers used for first-strand cDNA, a TRAV- and TRBV-specific set, covered both alpha and beta chains. Using a constant-region primer together with a V-primer adapter, TCRs were subjected to roughly 20 PCR cycles of amplification. TCRdb used MiXCR to reprocess the reads, holding one entry per CDR3 protein. The sample consists of under 90,000 distinct CDR3 sequences, less than 40% of them appearing once. The CDR3 has 14 residues. J gave up 1 base and V 5 bases, and 1 base lay outside the gene matches. This clonotype was observed at least ten times. Specified time point: before trial treatment. The rearrangement uses TRBV12-3 or TRBV12-4 and TRBJ1-4, with 7 bases that match TRBD1. The receptor's source is a female donor with ovarian cancer. The sample here was PBMCs, taken before treatment. The CDR3 loop is CASSNRGTNEKLFF. CDR3 in DNA: TGTGCCAGCAGTAACAGGGGAACTAATGAAAAACTGTTTTTT.